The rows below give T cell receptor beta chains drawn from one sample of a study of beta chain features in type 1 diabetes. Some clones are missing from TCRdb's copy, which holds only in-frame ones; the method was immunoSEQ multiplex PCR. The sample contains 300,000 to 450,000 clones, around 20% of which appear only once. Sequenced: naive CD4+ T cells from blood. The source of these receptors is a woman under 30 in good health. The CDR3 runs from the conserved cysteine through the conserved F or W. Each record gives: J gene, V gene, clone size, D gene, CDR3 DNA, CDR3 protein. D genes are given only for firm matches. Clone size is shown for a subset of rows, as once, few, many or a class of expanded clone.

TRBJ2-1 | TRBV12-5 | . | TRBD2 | TGTGCTAGTGCTAGCGGGATATCGTCGTTTGTCCATGAGCAGTTCTTC | CASASGISSFVHEQFF
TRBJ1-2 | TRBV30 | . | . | TGTGCCTGGAATCAGGGCTTGGGCTACACCTTC | CAWNQGLGYTF
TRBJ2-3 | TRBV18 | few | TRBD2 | TGTGCCAGCTCACCAGGGACTAGCGGGAGTACAGATACGCAGTATTTT | CASSPGTSGSTDTQYF
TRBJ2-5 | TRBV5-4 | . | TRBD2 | TGTGCCAGCAGTCCCTCGAGGGTAGCGGGAGCTGAGACCCAGTACTTC | CASSPSRVAGAETQYF
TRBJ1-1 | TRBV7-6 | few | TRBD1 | TGTGCCAGCAGCCCAGTACAGGGGGCGAGGACTGAAGCTTTCTTT | CASSPVQGARTEAFF
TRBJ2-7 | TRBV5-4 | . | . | TGTGCCAGCAGCTTGGCCACGGAGTACGAGCAGTACTTC | CASSLATEYEQYF
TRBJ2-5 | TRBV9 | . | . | TGTGCCAGCAGCGCGGTGGGTTCTTCGGGAGAGACCCAGTACTTC | CASSAVGSSGETQYF
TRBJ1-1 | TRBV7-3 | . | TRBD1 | TGTGCCAGCAGCTTGACAGGGGGCACTGAAGCTTTCTTT | CASSLTGGTEAFF
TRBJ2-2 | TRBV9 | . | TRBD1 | TGTGCCAGCAGCGGACAGGGACACTACACCGGGGAGCTGTTTTTT | CASSGQGHYTGELFF
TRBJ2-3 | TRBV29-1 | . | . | TGCAGCGTCTACACAGATACGCAGTATTTT | CSVYTDTQYF
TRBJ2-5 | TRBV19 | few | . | TGTGCCAGTGGGACTCGCTGGGAGAAGGAGACCCAGTACTTC | CASGTRWEKETQYF
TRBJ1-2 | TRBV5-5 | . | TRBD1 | TGTGCCACCCGGACAGGGGGCTTCTATGGCTACACCTTC | CATRTGGFYGYTF
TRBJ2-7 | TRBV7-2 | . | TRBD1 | TGTGCCAGCAGCTTACGAACAGGGGGTTACGAGCAGTACTTC | CASSLRTGGYEQYF
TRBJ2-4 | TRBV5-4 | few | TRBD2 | TGTGCCAGCAGGATAGCGGGGGAAAACATTCAGTACTTC | CASRIAGENIQYF
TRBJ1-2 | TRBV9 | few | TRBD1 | TGTGCCAGCAGCGCCGAACAGGGGCTGGTCGGCTACACCTTC | CASSAEQGLVGYTF
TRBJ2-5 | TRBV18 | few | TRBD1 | TGTGCCAGCTCACCACGACAGGGAATAGCAGAGACCCAGTACTTC | CASSPRQGIAETQYF
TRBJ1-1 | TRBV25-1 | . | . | TGTGCCAGCAGTGAACGGACAGCAACTGAAGCTTTCTTT | CASSERTATEAFF
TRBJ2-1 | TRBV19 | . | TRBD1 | TGTGCCAGTAGTATAGATCTTGGGGGGACAGGTGAGCAGTTCTTC | CASSIDLGGTGEQFF
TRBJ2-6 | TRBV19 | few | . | TGTGCCGGCTTACGGGACTCTGGGGCCAACGTCCTGACTTTC | CAGLRDSGANVLTF
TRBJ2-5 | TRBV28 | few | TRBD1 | TGTGCCAGCAGTTTATCGACAGGGGGGGAGACCCAGTACTTC | CASSLSTGGETQYF
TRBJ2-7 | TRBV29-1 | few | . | TGCAGCGTTGCAGCTCAGGTCCCCTACGAGCAGTACTTC | CSVAAQVPYEQYF
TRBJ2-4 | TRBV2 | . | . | TGTGCCAGCAAAATCTCCCACGGGAGATCGACCAAAAACATTCAGTACTTC | CASKISHGRSTKNIQYF
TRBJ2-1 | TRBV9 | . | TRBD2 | TGTGCCAGCAGCGTAGGGCTAGCGGGCTCCTACAATGAGCAGTTCTTC | CASSVGLAGSYNEQFF
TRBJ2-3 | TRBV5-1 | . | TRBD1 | TGCGCCAGCAGCCCGGACAGGGCTGGAGATACGCAGTATTTT | CASSPDRAGDTQYF
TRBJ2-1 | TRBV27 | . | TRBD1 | TGTGCCAGCAGTCCGCGTTGGGACAGGGGCAATGAGCAGTTCTTC | CASSPRWDRGNEQFF
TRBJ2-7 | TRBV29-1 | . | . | TGCAGCGTTGAAGAGTGGGAGGAGCAGTACTTC | CSVEEWEEQYF
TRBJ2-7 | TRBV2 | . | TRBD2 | TGTGCCAGCAGGTGGACTAGCGGGGTATACGAGCAGTACTTC | CASRWTSGVYEQYF
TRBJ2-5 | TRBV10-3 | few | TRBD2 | TGTGCCATCAGTGATGCCACTAGCGGGCAAGAGACCCAGTACTTC | CAISDATSGQETQYF
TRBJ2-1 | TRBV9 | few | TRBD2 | TGTGCCAGCTCACTAGCGGGAAAAAATGAGCAGTTCTTC | CASSLAGKNEQFF
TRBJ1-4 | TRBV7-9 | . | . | TGTGCCAGCAGCTTACAGGAGGTAGTTTTTTTT | CASSLQEVVFF
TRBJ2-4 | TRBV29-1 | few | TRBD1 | TGCAGCGTGGGCCTGGGACAGGCTAATCTAAACATTCAGTACTTC | CSVGLGQANLNIQYF
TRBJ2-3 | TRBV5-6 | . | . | TGTGCCAGCAGCTTGGTTGGGGCATCCTCCGATACGCAGTATTTT | CASSLVGASSDTQYF
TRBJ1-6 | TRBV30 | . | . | TGTGCCTGGAGTGGAAACAGGAGCGGGCCGTATAATTCACCCCTCCACTTT | CAWSGNRSGPYNSPLHF
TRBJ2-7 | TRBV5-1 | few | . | TGCGCCAGCAGAGGAGGCACGGAGCGCGAGCAGTACTTC | CASRGGTEREQYF
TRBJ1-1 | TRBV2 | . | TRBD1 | TGTGCCAGCAGTGGAAAATGGGGACAGTTTAACACTGAAGCTTTCTTT | CASSGKWGQFNTEAFF
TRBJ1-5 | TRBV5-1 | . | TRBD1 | TGCGCCAGCTCGTTACAGGGGAACCCGGATCAGCCCCAGCATTTT | CASSLQGNPDQPQHF
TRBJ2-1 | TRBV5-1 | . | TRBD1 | TGCGCCAGCAGCATCTTGGCCGGGACAGGGGGTCACAATGAGCAGTTCTTC | CASSILAGTGGHNEQFF
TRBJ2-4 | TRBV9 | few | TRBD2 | TGTGCCAGCAGCGTAGCTACGGGACTAGCGGGACAAAACATTCAGTACTTC | CASSVATGLAGQNIQYF
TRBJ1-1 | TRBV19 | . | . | TGTGCCAGTAGTATATCTTCGAACACTGAAGCTTTCTTT | CASSISSNTEAFF
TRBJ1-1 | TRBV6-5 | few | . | TGTGCCAGCAGTTACTCGAACACAGCGAACACTGAAGCTTTCTTT | CASSYSNTANTEAFF
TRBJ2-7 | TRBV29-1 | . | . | TGCAGCGTTGACGTTATGACAGGTCCCTCCTACGAGCAGTACTTC | CSVDVMTGPSYEQYF
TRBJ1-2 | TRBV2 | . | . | TGTGCCAGCAGTGAAATCACTACGGACTATGGCTACACCTTC | CASSEITTDYGYTF
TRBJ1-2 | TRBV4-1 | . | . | TGCGCCAGCAGCCAAGCCCCCTCGAACAGGGATGGCTACACCTTC | CASSQAPSNRDGYTF
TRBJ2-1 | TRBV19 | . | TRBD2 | TGTGCCAGTAGTAGATCGGGACTAGCGGGTAGCAATGAGCAGTTCTTC | CASSRSGLAGSNEQFF
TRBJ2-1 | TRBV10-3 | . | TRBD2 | TGTGCCATCACCCCTGGGGCCGGGACTAGCGGGAGAGGGGATGAGCAGTTCTTC | CAITPGAGTSGRGDEQFF
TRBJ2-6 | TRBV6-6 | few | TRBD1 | TGTGCCAGCAGGAGCAGGGGGCAAGCTGGGGCCAACGTCCTGACTTTC | CASRSRGQAGANVLTF
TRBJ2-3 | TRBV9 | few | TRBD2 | TGTGCCAGCAGCGTGGGGACTAGCGGGAGGGGTGCCACAGATACGCAGTATTTT | CASSVGTSGRGATDTQYF
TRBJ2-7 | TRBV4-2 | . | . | TGTGCCAGCAGCCCTCCCAGGGCACCCTACGAGCAGTACTTC | CASSPPRAPYEQYF
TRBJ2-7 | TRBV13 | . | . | TGTGCCAGCAGCCCTTCCCCCCTGACGGATCTTCAGGTTTACGAGCAGTACTTC | CASSPSPLTDLQVYEQYF
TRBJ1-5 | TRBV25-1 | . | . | TGTGCCAGCAGTGAACCGGGGGGCGGATGGCAGCCCCAGCATTTT | CASSEPGGGWQPQHF
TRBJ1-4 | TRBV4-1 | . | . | TGCGCCAGCAGCCAGGCCCCGGGGGGAGATGAAAAACTGTTTTTT | CASSQAPGGDEKLFF
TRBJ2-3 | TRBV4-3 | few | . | TGCGCCAGCAGCCAAGATAGTAGAGATACGCAGTATTTT | CASSQDSRDTQYF
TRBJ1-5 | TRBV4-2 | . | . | TGTGCCAGCAGCCAAGTTTTGGCCCAGTACAGGGAGGGCATCAATCAGCCCCAGCATTTT | CASSQVLAQYREGINQPQHF
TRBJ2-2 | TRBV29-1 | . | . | TGCAGCGTTGGAATGTCTACGAACACCGGGGAGCTGTTTTTT | CSVGMSTNTGELFF
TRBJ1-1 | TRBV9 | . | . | TGTGCCAGCAGCGTCGGACAGCTCGGCGTCGACGCTTTCTTT | CASSVGQLGVDAFF